Listed below are T cell receptor beta chains from one sample, sequenced in a study of blood T cells in healthy people across ages. TCRdb passed the 5' RACE reads through MiXCR, listing each CDR3 protein once. There are around 970,000 distinct CDR3 sequences in the sample; just over 50% occur only once, and about 21% lies in the top ten. Sequencing was performed on blood. The source of these receptors is a woman aged 55-75 years in good health. The CDR3 runs from the conserved cysteine through the conserved F or W. Fields, in order: J gene, D gene, clone size, V gene, CDR3 protein, CDR3 DNA. D genes are given only for firm matches. The listing skips clone size in some rows; elsewhere it reads once, few, many or a size class.

J gene: TRBJ2-7
D gene: .
clone size: .
V gene: TRBV7-6
CDR3 protein: CASSLAPLVGNEQYF
CDR3 DNA: TGTGCCAGCAGCTTAGCCCCGCTGGTCGGGAACGAGCAGTACTTC

J gene: TRBJ2-7
D gene: .
clone size: .
V gene: TRBV6-1
CDR3 protein: CASSERGGGGSYEQYF
CDR3 DNA: TGTGCCAGCAGTGAACGTGGGGGAGGAGGGTCCTACGAGCAGTACTTC

J gene: TRBJ2-4
D gene: TRBD2
clone size: .
V gene: TRBV12-3/TRBV12-4
CDR3 protein: CASGRGTSERNIQYF
CDR3 DNA: TGTGCCAGCGGCAGGGGGACTAGCGAGAGAAACATTCAGTACTTC

J gene: TRBJ2-7
D gene: .
clone size: .
V gene: TRBV5-1
CDR3 protein: CASSHLAHLSSYEQYF
CDR3 DNA: TGCGCCAGCAGCCACTTGGCCCACCTTTCATCCTACGAGCAGTACTTC

J gene: TRBJ2-5
D gene: .
clone size: .
V gene: TRBV29-1
CDR3 protein: CSVEDRRGEWTYVQYF
CDR3 DNA: TGCAGCGTTGAAGACCGACGCGGGGAGTGGACCTACGTGCAGTACTTC

J gene: TRBJ2-5
D gene: .
clone size: .
V gene: TRBV7-8
CDR3 protein: CASSRGSNLGYNEQYF
CDR3 DNA: TGTGCCAGCAGCCGAGGATCCAATCTGGGATACAATGAGCAGTACTTC

J gene: TRBJ2-7
D gene: .
clone size: many
V gene: TRBV4-1
CDR3 protein: CASSPRQTYEQYF
CDR3 DNA: TGCGCCAGCAGCCCCAGACAAACCTACGAGCAGTACTTC

J gene: TRBJ2-1
D gene: .
clone size: few
V gene: TRBV2
CDR3 protein: CASSVLRDYNEQFF
CDR3 DNA: TGTGCCAGCAGTGTCCTGCGGGATTACAATGAGCAGTTCTTC

J gene: TRBJ2-3
D gene: TRBD1
clone size: few
V gene: TRBV12-3/TRBV12-4
CDR3 protein: CASSHGTGYTDTQYF
CDR3 DNA: TGTGCCAGCAGCCACGGGACAGGGTACACAGATACGCAGTATTTT

J gene: TRBJ2-5
D gene: TRBD2
clone size: few
V gene: TRBV4-1
CDR3 protein: CASSQSAGGVETQYF
CDR3 DNA: TGCGCCAGCAGCCAATCGGCGGGAGGTGTAGAGACCCAGTACTTC

J gene: TRBJ2-7
D gene: TRBD2
clone size: .
V gene: TRBV9
CDR3 protein: CASSVGMASGRYEQYF
CDR3 DNA: TGTGCCAGCAGCGTAGGAATGGCTAGCGGGAGGTACGAGCAGTACTTC

J gene: TRBJ2-3
D gene: TRBD1
clone size: many
V gene: TRBV6-1
CDR3 protein: CASRPGQGAVDTQYF
CDR3 DNA: TGTGCCAGCAGACCGGGACAGGGGGCTGTGGATACGCAGTATTTT

J gene: TRBJ1-2
D gene: TRBD1
clone size: few
V gene: TRBV28
CDR3 protein: CASSSPPDRGYGYTF
CDR3 DNA: TGTGCCAGCAGTTCCCCCCCCGACAGGGGGTATGGCTACACCTTC

J gene: TRBJ2-7
D gene: .
clone size: .
V gene: TRBV6-6
CDR3 protein: CASSYLQASDQYF
CDR3 DNA: TGTGCCAGCAGTTATTTACAGGCCTCGGACCAGTACTTC

J gene: TRBJ2-7
D gene: TRBD2
clone size: .
V gene: TRBV6-2/TRBV6-3
CDR3 protein: CASSYRLAGVHEQYF
CDR3 DNA: TGTGCCAGCAGTTACCGACTAGCGGGAGTTCACGAGCAGTACTTC

J gene: TRBJ2-7
D gene: .
clone size: .
V gene: TRBV7-2
CDR3 protein: CASRVIGGPISYEQYF
CDR3 DNA: TGTGCCAGCAGGGTTATCGGTGGGCCGATCTCCTACGAGCAGTACTTC

J gene: TRBJ2-1
D gene: .
clone size: .
V gene: TRBV5-4
CDR3 protein: CASSLAGLSVKASYNEQFF
CDR3 DNA: TGTGCCAGCAGCTTGGCCGGGTTGAGCGTAAAGGCGTCCTACAATGAGCAGTTCTTC

J gene: TRBJ2-7
D gene: TRBD1
clone size: many
V gene: TRBV28
CDR3 protein: CASSFRDRALQYF
CDR3 DNA: TGTGCCAGCAGTTTCCGGGACAGGGCCCTGCAGTACTTC

J gene: TRBJ2-1
D gene: TRBD2
clone size: .
V gene: TRBV12-3/TRBV12-4
CDR3 protein: CASSSRTSGTYNEQFF
CDR3 DNA: TGTGCCAGCAGTTCACGGACTAGCGGAACCTACAATGAGCAGTTCTTC

J gene: TRBJ2-5
D gene: .
clone size: .
V gene: TRBV28
CDR3 protein: CASNDPSQETQYF
CDR3 DNA: TGTGCCAGCAATGACCCAAGCCAAGAGACCCAGTACTTC

J gene: TRBJ2-5
D gene: TRBD2
clone size: .
V gene: TRBV7-2
CDR3 protein: CASSLGMLAGGIQETQYF
CDR3 DNA: TGTGCCAGCAGCTTAGGAATGCTAGCGGGAGGCATCCAAGAGACCCAGTACTTC

J gene: TRBJ2-3
D gene: .
clone size: .
V gene: TRBV5-1
CDR3 protein: CASSLDHGTQYF
CDR3 DNA: TGCGCCAGCAGCTTGGATCACGGCACGCAGTATTTT

J gene: TRBJ2-7
D gene: .
clone size: .
V gene: TRBV3-1
CDR3 protein: CASSQETQIHEQYF
CDR3 DNA: TGTGCCAGCAGCCAAGAGACCCAGATCCACGAGCAGTACTTC

J gene: TRBJ2-3
D gene: .
clone size: .
V gene: TRBV28
CDR3 protein: CASSFLATDTQYF
CDR3 DNA: TGTGCCAGCAGTTTTCTAGCAACAGATACGCAGTATTTT

J gene: TRBJ2-7
D gene: .
clone size: few
V gene: TRBV27
CDR3 protein: CASSLSPSGGGYEQYF
CDR3 DNA: TGTGCCAGCAGTTTATCCCCCTCCGGAGGGGGCTACGAGCAGTACTTC

J gene: TRBJ2-2
D gene: .
clone size: once
V gene: TRBV9
CDR3 protein: CASSVGRLAGELFF
CDR3 DNA: TGTGCCAGCAGCGTAGGTCGGCTAGCCGGGGAGCTGTTTTTT

J gene: TRBJ2-5
D gene: .
clone size: .
V gene: TRBV2
CDR3 protein: CATHPATGRQETQYF
CDR3 DNA: TGTGCCACCCACCCAGCGACAGGAAGGCAAGAGACCCAGTACTTC

J gene: TRBJ2-3
D gene: TRBD2
clone size: .
V gene: TRBV13
CDR3 protein: CASSKGDQAGGDTQYF
CDR3 DNA: TGTGCCAGCAGCAAGGGGGACCAAGCGGGGGGAGATACGCAGTATTTT

J gene: TRBJ1-4
D gene: .
clone size: .
V gene: TRBV4-1
CDR3 protein: CASSPGVGGEKLFF
CDR3 DNA: TGCGCCAGCAGCCCTGGGGTGGGGGGTGAAAAACTGTTTTTT

J gene: TRBJ2-2
D gene: .
clone size: .
V gene: TRBV13
CDR3 protein: CASSSGGNTGELFF
CDR3 DNA: TGTGCCAGCAGCTCAGGCGGGAACACCGGGGAGCTGTTTTTT

J gene: TRBJ2-3
D gene: .
clone size: few
V gene: TRBV30
CDR3 protein: CAGKWRNSQYF
CDR3 DNA: TGTGCCGGGAAGTGGCGGAACTCGCAGTATTTT

J gene: TRBJ2-5
D gene: .
clone size: .
V gene: TRBV15
CDR3 protein: CATSSDQWRETQYF
CDR3 DNA: TGCGCCACCAGCAGTGACCAGTGGAGAGAGACCCAGTACTTC

J gene: TRBJ1-1
D gene: .
clone size: .
V gene: TRBV12-3/TRBV12-4
CDR3 protein: CASSFGESEAFF
CDR3 DNA: TGTGCCAGCAGTTTTGGGGAGTCCGAAGCTTTCTTT

J gene: TRBJ2-7
D gene: .
clone size: once
V gene: TRBV15
CDR3 protein: CATSRVEGSYEQYF
CDR3 DNA: TGTGCCACCAGCAGAGTGGAGGGGTCCTACGAGCAGTACTTC

J gene: TRBJ1-1
D gene: TRBD1
clone size: .
V gene: TRBV7-9
CDR3 protein: CASSLAGQGWTEAFF
CDR3 DNA: TGTGCCAGCAGCTTAGCGGGACAGGGTTGGACTGAAGCTTTCTTT

J gene: TRBJ1-5
D gene: .
clone size: .
V gene: TRBV2
CDR3 protein: CASSEKGTYYSNQPQHF
CDR3 DNA: TGTGCCAGCAGTGAAAAAGGGACTTACTATAGCAATCAGCCCCAGCATTTT

J gene: TRBJ2-1
D gene: .
clone size: few
V gene: TRBV6-6
CDR3 protein: CASSYGSMSYNEQFF
CDR3 DNA: TGTGCCAGCAGTTACGGGAGTATGTCCTACAATGAGCAGTTCTTC